The 28 T cell receptor beta chains presented below share a single source sample, sequenced in a study of T cells expressing NK-cell markers. TCRdb reanalyzed the 5' RACE reads and collapses them to one entry per CDR3 protein, without DNA. The specimen's table records hundreds of thousands of distinct CDR3 sequences. Sequencing input: blood T cells: a sorted CD56 or NKG2C T cell subset, CD4+ or CD8+ T cells, or bulk PBMC T cells (not recorded which). These receptors all come from a young man in good health.

V usage is TRBV2 and J usage is TRBJ2-1; with no DNA, the TCRdb D assignment of TRBD2 cannot be verified. This CDR3 has 16 residues. Germline CDR1 SNHLY, CDR2 FYNNEI. CDR3: CARGASGSSSYNEQFF. The entire variable domain, with the rest obtained from reference TRBV2 and TRBJ2-1, is as follows: EPEVTQTPSHQVTQMGQEVILRCVPISNHLYFYWYRQILGQKVEFLVSFYNNEISEKSEIFDDQFSVERPDGSNFTLKIRSTKLEDSAMYFCARGASGSSSYNEQFFGPGTRLTVL.

This chain uses TRBV5-1 with TRBJ2-3; TCRdb gives TRBD2 as the D gene, but with no DNA this cannot be confirmed. Germline-derived CDR1 and CDR2 are SGHRS and YFSETQ. This CDR3 spans 15 amino acids. The CDR3 region is CASSLDLASTDTQYF.

The chain has TRBV9 and TRBJ1-5. Germline V gene lookup returns CDR1 SGDLS and CDR2 YYNGEE. The CDR3 loop spans 17 amino acids. The CDR3 is CASSAGATERANQPQHF.

The V call is TRBV5-1, the J call TRBJ1-1; as DNA is missing, the TRBD1 call by TCRdb cannot be tested. Per the germline V gene, CDR1 is SGHRS and CDR2 is YFSETQ. The CDR3 is 15 residues long. The CDR3 reads CASSVGLTGTTEAFF.

This rearrangement joins TRBV10-3 to TRBJ2-4. The germline gives CDR1 ENHRY, CDR2 SYGVKD. This CDR3 spans 17 amino acids. This chain's CDR3 is CAISESRSSHFSNIQYF.

The chain uses TRBV12-3 or TRBV12-4 and TRBJ1-1. This CDR3 region has 15 residues. The CDR3 here is CASRVPSRGNTEAFF.

The chain couples TRBV12-3 or TRBV12-4 to TRBJ2-3. There are 14 residues in the CDR3. CDR3 residues: CASSFSGSPDTQYF.

V and J are TRBV28 and TRBJ2-6; TCRdb's assignment of TRBD1 cannot be checked, as there is no DNA. Germline CDR1 is MDHEN and CDR2 is SYDVKM. There are 18 residues in the CDR3. CDR3 in amino acids: CASSPFGGQGSGANVLTF.

The chain carries TRBV4-3 and TRBJ2-1; TCRdb names TRBD2, which stays unverified in the absence of DNA. The CDR3 covers 15 residues. Germline loops: CDR1 LGHNA, CDR2 YSLEER. Here the CDR3 reads CASSPTGTSVNEQFF.

This sequence joins TRBV12-3 or TRBV12-4 and TRBJ1-2; TCRdb names TRBD1, which stays unverified in the absence of DNA. This CDR3 spans 13 amino acids. CDR3: CASSFRVENGYTF.

The chain is built from TRBV27 and TRBJ2-3. Germline CDR1 and CDR2: MNHEY and SMNVEV (reference sequence). The CDR3 is made up of 14 amino acids. The CDR3 sequence is CASSLDVRTDTQYF.

The rearrangement uses TRBV7-9 and TRBJ2-1; TCRdb reports TRBD1, a call that lacks DNA to check it against. CDR3 length: 16 amino acids. The germline CDR1 and CDR2 sequences are SEHNR and FQNEAQ (reference sequence). The CDR3 sequence is CASSLNEGQGYNEQFF.

V usage is TRBV7-9 and J usage is TRBJ2-7. The germline V gene encodes CDR1 SEHNR and CDR2 FQNEAQ (reference sequence). This CDR3 comprises 11 residues. CDR3 amino acids: CASATEHEQYF.

V is TRBV7-8 and J is TRBJ2-5; TCRdb proposes TRBD2, but this gene call is untestable without DNA. The CDR3 runs 17 residues. Germline V gives CDR1 SGHVS, CDR2 FQNEAQ. The CDR3 loop is CASSLKVAEPLRETQYF.

This sequence joins TRBV28 and TRBJ2-4; TCRdb selects TRBD1, and the lack of DNA leaves this call unchecked. This CDR3 has 16 amino acids. CDR1 is MDHEN, CDR2 SYDVKM, per germline. CDR3 sequence: CASSFSSGTVGNIQYF.

The chain uses TRBV30 and TRBJ2-5; TCRdb proposes TRBD1, but this gene call is untestable without DNA. CDR3 length: 13 amino acids. The germline CDR1 and CDR2 sequences are GTSNPN and SVGIG (reference sequence). The CDR3 loop is CAWDRGYQETQYF.

The chain employs TRBV11-3 and TRBJ2-3. The CDR3 extends over 13 amino acids. Germline assignment: CDR1 SGHNT and CDR2 YENEEA. CDR3 in amino acids: CASSARLDDTQYF. The variable domain in full, completed from reference TRBV11-3 and TRBJ2-3, reads EAGVVQSPRYKIIEKKQPVAFWCNPISGHNTLYWYLQNLGQGPELLIRYENEEAVDDSQLPKDRFSAERLKGVDSTLKIQPAELGDSAVYLCASSARLDDTQYFGPGTRLTVL.

V is TRBV29-1 and J is TRBJ2-1; with no DNA, the TCRdb D assignment of TRBD1 cannot be verified. Germline CDR1 and CDR2: SQVTM and ANQGSEA. The CDR3 extends over 15 amino acids. The CDR3 is CSVEDDSREDNEQFF.

The rearrangement links TRBV6-2 or TRBV6-3 to TRBJ2-4; the TCRdb D gene call, TRBD1, has no DNA to confirm it. The CDR3 consists of 16 residues. The germline CDR1 and CDR2 sequences are MNHEY and SVGEGT. CDR3 residues: CASSYSRDRGKNIQYF.

V gene TRBV2 combines with J gene TRBJ2-3. Germline lookup yields CDR1 SNHLY and CDR2 FYNNEI. CDR3 length: 12 amino acids. The CDR3 sequence: CASRTVADTQYF.

This CDR3 reads CASSVDRGMNTEAFF. The chain combines TRBV12-3 or TRBV12-4 with TRBJ1-1; as DNA is missing, the TRBD1 call by TCRdb cannot be tested. This CDR3 is 15 amino acids long.

This chain uses TRBV25-1 with TRBJ2-2; absent DNA, TCRdb's TRBD1 call cannot be checked. The germline V gene has CDR1 MGHDK and CDR2 SYGVNS. The CDR3 has 15 residues. The CDR3 sequence is CASSRGTGDSGELFF. The full variable domain, completed using reference TRBV25-1 and TRBJ2-2, is EADIYQTPRYLVIGTGKKITLECSQTMGHDKMYWYQQDPGMELHLIHYSYGVNSTEKGDLSSESTVSRIRTEHFPLTLESARPSHTSQYLCASSRGTGDSGELFFGEGSRLTVL.

The chain couples TRBV15 to TRBJ2-1; the D call of TRBD1 rests on TCRdb alone, since no DNA is present to check it. Germline-derived CDR1 and CDR2 are LNHNV and YYDKDF (reference sequence). The CDR3 has 19 amino acids. The CDR3 is CATSKIRDRGSNFYNEQFF.

The gene calls are TRBV7-2 and TRBJ1-3; no DNA is available, so the TRBD1 call from TCRdb remains unchecked. Germline CDR1 and CDR2: SGHTA and FQGNSA. This CDR3 spans 15 amino acids. The CDR3 is CASSLAQGRRNTIYF.

The chain recombines TRBV6-1 with TRBJ2-6; lacking DNA, the TRBD2 call made by TCRdb goes unchecked. Germline V gene sequence: CDR1 MNHNS, CDR2 SASEGT. The CDR3 spans 15 residues. This CDR3 is CASSWTASGANVLTF.

This chain connects TRBV29-1 to TRBJ2-3; TCRdb's D gene call, TRBD1, goes unchecked for lack of DNA. The germline V gene has CDR1 SQVTM and CDR2 ANQGSEA. The CDR3 spans 14 residues. The CDR3 loop is CSVETGWAGDTQYF.

The rearrangement uses TRBV6-5 and TRBJ1-2; with no DNA, the TCRdb D assignment of TRBD1 cannot be verified. This CDR3 comprises 13 residues. CDR1 and CDR2 from the germline V gene are MNHEY and SVGAGI. CDR3 amino acids: CASSSTGDEGYTF.

This chain uses TRBV12-3 or TRBV12-4 with TRBJ2-5; the D gene TCRdb calls, TRBD1, cannot be checked with no DNA. CDR3 length: 14 residues. The CDR3 spells CASSLTGAYETQYF.